This T cell receptor beta chain was captured in a study of monozygotic twins with inflammatory bowel disease. Whole-study results and caveats: Reduced clonotype sharing with other individuals was observed in IBD patients relative to healthy twins, especially with disease activity.

TCRdb reprocessed the 5' RACE reads; each CDR3 protein has one entry and no DNA is given. The sample's table shows roughly 100,000 distinct CDR3 sequences. Note on this clonotype: The target antigen is unknown.

The V gene's germline CDR1 is MNHEY and CDR2 SMNVEV (reference sequence). The CDR3 consists of 16 residues. Sequencing was done on a sample of blood. The TCR originated in a human donor with ulcerative colitis or Crohn's disease, or a healthy co-twin of an affected twin (not recorded which). The chain carries TRBV27 and TRBJ1-5; TCRdb's D gene call, TRBD1, goes unchecked for lack of DNA. The CDR3 sequence is CASSSRTGGQNQPQHF.